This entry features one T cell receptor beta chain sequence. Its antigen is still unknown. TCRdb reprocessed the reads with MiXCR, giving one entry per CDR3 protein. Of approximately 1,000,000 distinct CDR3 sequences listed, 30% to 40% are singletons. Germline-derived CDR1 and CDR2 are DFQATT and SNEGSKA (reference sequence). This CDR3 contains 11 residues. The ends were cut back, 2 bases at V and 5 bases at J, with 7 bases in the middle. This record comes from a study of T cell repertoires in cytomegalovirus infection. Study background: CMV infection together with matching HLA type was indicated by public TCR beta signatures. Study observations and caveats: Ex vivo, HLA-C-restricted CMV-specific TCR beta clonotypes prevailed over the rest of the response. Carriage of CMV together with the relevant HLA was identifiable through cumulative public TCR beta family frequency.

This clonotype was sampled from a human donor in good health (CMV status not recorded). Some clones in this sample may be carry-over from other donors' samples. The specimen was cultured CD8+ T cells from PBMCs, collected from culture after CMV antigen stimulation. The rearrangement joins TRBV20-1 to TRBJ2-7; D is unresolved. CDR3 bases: TGCAGTGCTAGACGATCCGACGAGCAGTACTTC. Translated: CSARRSDEQYF.